This entry features one TCR beta chain sequence. This sample is drawn from a study of blood T cell repertoires in COVID-19. Overall study: Acute and convalescent COVID-19 samples came from the United States, Italy and Spain. Sample material is recorded as cDNA or gDNA derived from T cells, B-cell-depleted T cells, or PBMCs.

The CDR3 is made up of 16 amino acids. Germline assignment: CDR1 MNHNS and CDR2 SASEGT. V was trimmed by 4 bases and J by 1 base, leaving 11 bases between them. Study processing details: Using reference gene primer amplification, nucleated cell counts were estimated. Measured with immunoSEQ multiplex PCR; TCRdb has only the in-frame clones, and not every one. That table is the source of V, J and clone size, and D and trimming were worked out from the DNA. This sample has about 140,000 clones; around 78% occur once, and the top ten carry just under 2%. This rearrangement joins TRBV6-1 to TRBJ1-6; D perhaps matches TRBD1 (6 bases). The receptor comes from a woman aged 55-69 years with acute or convalescent COVID-19. Sequenced sample: peripheral blood. This CDR3 is CASSVTGTSYNSPLHF. The CDR3 nucleotides read TGTGCCAGCAGTGTTACCGGGACATCCTATAATTCACCCCTCCACTTT.